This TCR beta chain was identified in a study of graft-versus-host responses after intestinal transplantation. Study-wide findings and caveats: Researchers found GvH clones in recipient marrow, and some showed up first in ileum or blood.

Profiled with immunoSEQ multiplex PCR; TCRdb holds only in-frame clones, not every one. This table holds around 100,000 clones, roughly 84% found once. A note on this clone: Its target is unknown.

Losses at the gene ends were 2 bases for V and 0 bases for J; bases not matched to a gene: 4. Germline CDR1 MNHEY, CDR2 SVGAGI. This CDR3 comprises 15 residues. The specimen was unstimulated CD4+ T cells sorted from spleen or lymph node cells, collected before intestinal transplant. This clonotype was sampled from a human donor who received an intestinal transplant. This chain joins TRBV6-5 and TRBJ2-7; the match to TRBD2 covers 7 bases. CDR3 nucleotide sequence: TGTGCCAGCAGTTACAATCGCGGGGGCTCCTACGAGCAGTACTTC. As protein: CASSYNRGGSYEQYF.